Listed below are T cell receptor beta chains from one sample, sequenced in a study of regulatory T cells in long-lasting Graves disease. TCRdb recomputed calls from the multiplex PCR reads with MiXCR, one row per CDR3 protein. The data show about 420,000 distinct CDR3 sequences, with about a quarter seen just once and approximately 28% held by the top ten. Sequenced material: peripheral blood mononuclear cells (PBMCs), taken when the disease was refractory, from a patient treated with antithyroid drugs. The receptors stem from a female donor with Graves disease. Each CDR3 is given with its conserved first and last residue. The D gene is left open where the match is weak. Where a row states a size, it is once, few, many or the class of an expanded clone; other rows omit it.

many	TRBV2	TRBD1	TRBJ2-7	CASGRDRGTYEQYF	TGTGCCAGCGGCCGGGACAGGGGCACCTACGAGCAGTACTTC
.	TRBV5-1	.	TRBJ1-3	CASKESPGNTIYF	TGCGCCAGCAAGGAGTCTCCCGGAAACACCATATATTTT
.	TRBV6-1	.	TRBJ2-7	CASKTDFNEQYF	TGTGCCAGCAAAACCGACTTTAACGAGCAGTACTTC
.	TRBV19	.	TRBJ1-1	CASSIVQGNTEAFF	TGTGCCAGTAGTATAGTCCAGGGGAACACTGAAGCTTTCTTT
many	TRBV2	TRBD1	TRBJ1-6	CASRDRSVNSPLHF	TGTGCCAGCCGGGACAGATCGGTCAATTCACCCCTCCACTTT
many	TRBV7-9	.	TRBJ2-7	CASSLGRSYEQYF	TGTGCCAGCAGCTTGGGCCGGTCCTACGAGCAGTACTTC
few	TRBV5-1	.	TRBJ2-7	CASSLGPDSSYEQYF	TGCGCCAGCAGCTTGGGACCCGACAGCTCCTACGAGCAGTACTTC
.	TRBV27	.	TRBJ1-6	CASSYQGSRFNSPLHF	TGTGCCAGCAGTTACCAGGGATCTCGCTTTAATTCACCCCTCCACTTT
few	TRBV7-9	.	TRBJ2-7	CASSLGGRVVEQYF	TGTGCCAGCAGCTTAGGAGGTCGAGTTGTCGAGCAGTACTTC
.	TRBV9	.	TRBJ1-1	CASSVGGFGNTEAFF	TGTGCCAGCAGCGTAGGCGGCTTCGGGAACACTGAAGCTTTCTTT
many	TRBV28	.	TRBJ1-5	CASSRDSPESNQPQHF	TGTGCCAGCAGTCGTGACTCCCCCGAAAGCAATCAGCCCCAGCATTTT
.	TRBV29-1	.	TRBJ1-1	CSVEGRNTEAFF	TGCAGCGTTGAAGGTAGAAACACTGAAGCTTTCTTT
.	TRBV6-1	TRBD1	TRBJ1-2	CASSETGGPYGHTF	TGTGCCAGCAGTGAGACAGGGGGACCCTATGGCCACACCTTC
many	TRBV11-2	.	TRBJ2-2	CASSEQGAGELFF	TGTGCCAGCAGCGAACAGGGAGCCGGGGAGCTGTTTTTT
many	TRBV2	TRBD1	TRBJ1-1	CASRFQGGATPETEAFF	TGTGCCAGCCGGTTCCAGGGGGGCGCAACCCCCGAAACTGAAGCTTTCTTT